Presented here are 9 T cell receptor beta chains from one specimen sequenced in a study of cytomegalovirus exposure and HLA in healthy donors (dated by TCRdb to 2016 to 2017). Library generation was performed with the immunoSEQ multiplex PCR assay. For the multiplex PCR, a mixture combining 60 forward primers for TCR Vbeta segments and 13 reverse primers for TCR Jbeta segments was used. TCRdb mirrors the immuneACCESS table, restricted to in-frame sequences. Some clones are absent from its copies; in checked studies, under half trace to an unresolved V gene, and the reason for the others is unknown. The sample table shows some 150,000 clones, and 64% are seen once. Around 3% of the sample goes to the ten largest clones. The sequenced sample consisted of PBMCs. These receptors came from a woman in her 30s in good health and CMV-seropositive.

The sample holds a few counts of this clone. The chain is built from TRBV6-6 and TRBJ2-2; D is perhaps TRBD1 (6 bases). This CDR3 is 14 amino acids long. The germline gives CDR1 MNHNY, CDR2 SVGAGI (reference sequence). V was pared by 8 bases and J by 6 bases, with 16 bases between. CDR3 sequence (DNA): TGTGCCAGCTTCCAGGGGAATGTGGCCGGGGAGCTGTTTTTT. Protein product: CASFQGNVAGELFF.

This clone was seen more than once but under ten times. The chain joins TRBV5-1 to TRBJ2-5; a possible D gene is TRBD2 (6 bases). V was trimmed by 6 bases and J by 1 base, leaving 13 bases between them. The germline V gene has CDR1 SGHRS and CDR2 YFSETQ. The CDR3 is 14 residues long. CDR3: CASKEGAGQETQYF. CDR3 sequence (DNA): TGCGCCAGCAAGGAGGGCGCAGGCCAAGAGACCCAGTACTTC.

The V and J genes are TRBV27 and TRBJ1-6; D unresolved. The germline V gene encodes CDR1 MNHEY and CDR2 SMNVEV (reference sequence). The V end lost 2 bases, the J end lost 10 bases, and 12 bases lay between the germline ends. The CDR3 covers 14 residues. As DNA, the CDR3 is TGTGCCAGCAGTTTAGACCAGACCGGGTCACCCCTCCACTTT. It specifies CASSLDQTGSPLHF.

J is TRBJ2-1 and V is TRBV7-9, with 14 positions matching TRBD2. V lost 5 bases and J lost 10; bases outside the gene matches: 7. The CDR3 contains 15 residues. Germline values: CDR1 SEHNR, CDR2 FQNEAQ (reference sequence). Here the CDR3 DNA reads TGTGCCAGCAGCCAAGGACTAGCGGGGGGCGGGGAGCAGTTCTTC. Its protein product is CASSQGLAGGGEQFF. Full variable domain (missing parts from reference TRBV7-9 and TRBJ2-1): DTGVSQNPRHKITKRGQNVTFRCDPISEHNRLYWYRQTLGQGPEFLTYFQNEAQLEKSRLLSDRFSAERPKGSFSTLEIQRTEQGDSAMYLCASSQGLAGGGEQFFGPGTRLTVL.

Concerning this clone itself: Other nucleotide sequences in the sample specify the same CDR3. This sequence joins TRBV2 and TRBJ2-1, with D unclear. Trimming pared 6 bases from V and 5 bases from J, leaving 11 bases between. CDR1 and CDR2 (germline): SNHLY, FYNNEI. CDR3 size: 13 residues. The chain's CDR3 is CASRLAGNNEQFF. In DNA, the CDR3 is TGTGCCAGCAGGTTGGCAGGTAACAATGAGCAGTTCTTC.

This clone appeared once. The chain has TRBV6-1 and TRBJ2-7, with TRBD2 identical over 11 bases. Losses at the gene ends were 2 bases for V and 5 bases for J; bases not matched to a gene: 8. This CDR3 has 16 amino acids. Germline V CDR1 and CDR2: MNHNS, SASEGT. The DNA of the CDR3 is TGTGCCAGCAGTGAACTAGCGGGAGGAGGTTGGCACGAGCAGTACTTC. Its protein is CASSELAGGGWHEQYF.

The V call is TRBV28, the J call TRBJ1-2; 7 bases fit TRBD1. The CDR3 is 14 amino acids. Trimming cost V 3 bases and J 4 bases; bases outside gene matches: 5. Germline V gene data show CDR1 as MDHEN and CDR2 as SYDVKM. The DNA for the CDR3 is TGTGCCAGCAGTTTTTGGACAGGCCTCTATGGCTACACCTTC. As protein: CASSFWTGLYGYTF.

The chain carries TRBV2 and TRBJ1-3; D is unresolved. The CDR3 loop spans 14 amino acids. Germline V gene sequence: CDR1 SNHLY, CDR2 FYNNEI. Deletions cut 2 bases from V and 1 base from J, with 6 bases between. The CDR3 DNA reads TGTGCCAGCAGTGAACGGGGATCTGGAAACACCATATATTTT. It specifies CASSERGSGNTIYF.

The gene calls are TRBV6-1 and TRBJ2-5; D may be TRBD2 (6 bases). Trimming took 1 base from V and 2 from J, leaving 8 bases between them. Germline CDR1 and CDR2: MNHNS and SASEGT. This CDR3 is 14 amino acids long. CDR3 sequence: CASSEGGVQETQYF. CDR3 nucleotide sequence: TGTGCCAGCAGTGAAGGCGGGGTACAAGAGACCCAGTACTTC.